This T cell receptor (beta chain) was found in a study of blood T cell repertoires in COVID-19 (dated by TCRdb to the early 2020s). Broadly, across the study: Collaborator samples came from the United States, Italy and Spain and covered acute and convalescent phases of COVID-19. Samples came from the ongoing ImmuneRACE study (first 160 participants) plus 1,254 subjects from 6 global collaborators. Nearly every sample came with metadata listing a de-identified subject ID, COVID-19 status, age in years and sex. A freely available public database, intended as a resource for researchers studying the immune response to SARS-CoV-2, is where the repertoires were released. Where available, HLA class I and class II types were obtained from metadata supplied by the sample provider rather than from assay-based typing. The material from the prospective study consisted of cDNA or gDNA derived from T cells, B-cell-depleted T cells, or PBMCs. The dataset comprised deeply sampled blood TCRbeta repertoires from subjects exposed to, actively infected with, or recovered from COVID-19.

The investigation overall reported the following: The quantity of clinical and demographic metadata differed by source and by participant and was supplied without curation.

CDR1 and CDR2, per the germline V gene, are SGDLS and YYNGEE. Here V drops 0 bases and J drops 4 bases, and the junction holds 5 bases not matched to any gene. The CDR3 starts with the cysteine, ends with the phenylalanine, and has 15 residues. CDR3 DNA only is kept here, 45 bases in frame from base 1. The immunoSEQ Assay, a bias-controlled multiplex PCR, was used to amplify TCRbeta CDR3 regions from genomic DNA. Processing in the source paper ran as follows. The number of nucleated cells in each sample was estimated from the amplification of reference gene primers within the assay. To quantify the absolute abundance of each unique TCRbeta CDR3 rearrangement, sequence reads were collapsed and filtered. For each sample, productive Simpson clonality was calculated as the square root of Simpson's diversity index across productive rearrangements. What TCRdb holds here is the immuneACCESS table cut down to in-frame rearrangements. Part of the clones is not present; checked against another copy, under half of the missing clones reflect an unresolved V gene, and the others are unexplained. V, J and clone size were drawn from that table, and D and trimming were deduced from the DNA. The sample table shows about 64,000 clones, and 65% to 90% are seen once. The leading ten clones occupy 3.2% of the sample.

Collaborating institutions collected whole blood in K2EDTA tubes following their own protocols. Collaborator samples were shipped for TCRbeta analysis as frozen whole blood, isolated PBMCs, or DNA extracted from either sample type. A remark on this clone: No antigen is known for it. There are no base qualities to consult, and no much larger clone falls within one base.

The sequence was obtained from a man aged 50 to 60 with active COVID-19. The source material was peripheral blood. In this chain, TRBV9 is recombined with TRBJ2-7; the central 9 bases match TRBD2. The CDR3 protein is CASSVAGTSNYEQYF. The sequenced DNA is TGTGCCAGCAGCGTAGCCGGGACTAGCAATTACGAGCAGTACTTC.